This T cell receptor (beta chain) was sequenced for a study of blood T cell repertoires in COVID-19. The CDR3 length is 15 residues. Germline CDR1 is SGHNT and CDR2 is YENEEA. V lost 1 base to trimming and J lost 6 bases, with 15 bases between them. Sequencing was performed with immunoSEQ multiplex PCR; in TCRdb, only in-frame clones are kept and a portion is missing. This table holds 200,000 to 250,000 clones, approximately 86% found once. This receptor was identified in a woman between 50 and 59 years old with COVID-19, enrolled during active disease. The sequencing sample was made of peripheral blood. The chain links TRBV11-3 to TRBJ1-2; weak D call: TRBD1 (5 bases). CDR3: CASSLGQGIGDGYTF. DNA of the CDR3: TGTGCCAGCAGCTTAGGGCAGGGAATTGGTGATGGCTACACCTTC.